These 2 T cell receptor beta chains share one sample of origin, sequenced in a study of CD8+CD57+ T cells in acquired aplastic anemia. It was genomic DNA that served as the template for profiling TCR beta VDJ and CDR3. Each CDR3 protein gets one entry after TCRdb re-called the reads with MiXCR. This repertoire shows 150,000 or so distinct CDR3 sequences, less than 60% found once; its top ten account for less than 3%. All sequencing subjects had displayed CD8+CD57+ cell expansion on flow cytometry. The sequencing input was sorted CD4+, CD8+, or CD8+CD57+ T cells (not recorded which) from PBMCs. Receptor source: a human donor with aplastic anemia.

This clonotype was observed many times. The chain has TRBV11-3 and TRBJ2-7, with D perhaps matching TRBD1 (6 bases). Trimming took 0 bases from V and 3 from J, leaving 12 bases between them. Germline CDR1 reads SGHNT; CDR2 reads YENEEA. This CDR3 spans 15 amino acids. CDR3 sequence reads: CASSLDSRGHYEQYF. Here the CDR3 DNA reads TGTGCCAGCAGCTTAGATAGCAGGGGCCACTACGAGCAGTACTTC.

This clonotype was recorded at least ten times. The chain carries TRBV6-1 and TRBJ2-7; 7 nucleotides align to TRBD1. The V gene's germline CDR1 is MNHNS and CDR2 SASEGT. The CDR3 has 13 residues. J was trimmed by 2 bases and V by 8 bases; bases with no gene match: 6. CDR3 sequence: CASLRTGTYEQYF. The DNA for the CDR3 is TGTGCCAGCCTCCGGACAGGAACCTACGAGCAGTACTTC.